Shown below are 18 T cell receptor beta chains from a single sample sequenced in a study of Ad26.COV2.S vaccination and SARS-CoV-2 variants. Treatment noted: around 19 received Ad26.COV2.S at low or high dose, single or two shots; five or six received placebo; per-sample allocation not given. The samples were gathered on day 63 after the first injection of vaccine or placebo. Profiled with immunoSEQ multiplex PCR; TCRdb holds only in-frame clones, not every one. The sample carries around 420,000 clones, around 89% recorded once. The material was peripheral blood, obtained in a trial of Ad26.COV2.S vaccine versus placebo. The receptors come from a person aged 18-65 years who received the Ad26.COV2.S COVID-19 vaccine or a placebo.

This chain joins TRBV19 and TRBJ2-6; D is perhaps TRBD1 (5 bases). The CDR3 covers 18 residues. The germline V and J ends were trimmed by 7 bases and 3 bases, with 22 bases remaining between them. Germline CDR1 LNHDA, CDR2 SQIVND (reference sequence). CDR3 amino acids: CASTSGPLLESGANVLTF. The DNA of the CDR3 is TGTGCCAGTACGTCAGGGCCGCTCTTAGAGAGTGGGGCCAACGTCCTGACTTTC.

J is TRBJ1-5 and V is TRBV19; the D is unclear. CDR3 length: 13 residues. Germline loops: CDR1 LNHDA, CDR2 SQIVND (reference sequence). Deletions cut 7 bases from V and 3 bases from J, with 10 bases between. Here the CDR3 DNA reads TGTGCCAGTATGACTGGATTCAATCAGCCCCAGCATTTT. This gives the protein CASMTGFNQPQHF.

The chain is built from TRBV27 and TRBJ2-3, with D unresolved. Germline V gives CDR1 MNHEY, CDR2 SMNVEV (reference sequence). With 6 bases removed from V and 2 bases from J, the gap between germline ends came to 9 bases. This CDR3 has 13 amino acids. The CDR3 DNA reads as TGTGCCAGCAGGGCCCACCTCACAGATACGCAGTATTTT. Translating it yields CASRAHLTDTQYF.

This clone was counted only a few times. Other DNA variants within this sample encode the same CDR3. The V call is TRBV3-1 (or the pseudogene TRBV3-2), the J call TRBJ1-1, with D unresolved. The germline V gene encodes CDR1 LGHDT and CDR2 YNNKEL (reference sequence). Trimming cost V 3 bases and J 5 bases, with 10 bases left between them. This CDR3 region has 13 residues. The CDR3 DNA reads TGTGCCAGCAGCCAGGAAATGAGAACTGAAGCTTTCTTT. Translation: CASSQEMRTEAFF.

This clone showed up just once. The chain uses TRBV11-2 and TRBJ2-2; D may match TRBD1 or TRBD2 (6 bases each). The germline V gene has CDR1 SGHAT and CDR2 FQNNGV. V was shortened by 4 bases and J by 4 bases, with 10 bases between the two germline ends. The CDR3 consists of 14 residues. CDR3: CASSWGAGTGELFF. The CDR3 DNA sequence: TGTGCCAGCAGCTGGGGGGCCGGCACCGGGGAGCTGTTTTTT.

This rearrangement joins TRBV28 to TRBJ1-4, with TRBD1 identical over 9 bases. The CDR3 is 17 residues long. CDR1 and CDR2 (germline): MDHEN, SYDVKM. With V trimmed by 6 bases and J by 4 bases, 12 bases remained unmatched. CDR3 DNA: TGTGCCAGCAGAGACCCGGGACAGGGAGGGTTTAATGAAAAACTGTTTTTT. As protein: CASRDPGQGGFNEKLFF.

In its sample, this clone was seen once. This chain uses TRBV6-2 or TRBV6-3 with TRBJ1-2, with D hard to call. Trimming stripped 0 bases from V and 6 bases from J, with 5 bases between. The CDR3 totals 12 residues. Germline V gene data show CDR1 as MNHEY and CDR2 as SVGEGT. The CDR3 DNA reads TGTGCCAGCAGTTACTCCGGGGATGGCTACACCTTC. Its protein is CASSYSGDGYTF.

This chain links TRBV6-5 with TRBJ2-2; 9 nucleotides line up with TRBD2. CDR3 length equals 16 residues. Per germline, CDR1 MNHEY and CDR2 SVGAGI. The ends lost 1 base at V and 2 bases at J; junction bases unmatched: 2. The CDR3 DNA follows: TGTGCCAGCAGTTACTTAGCGGGGGCCAACACCGGGGAGCTGTTTTTT. Translated: CASSYLAGANTGELFF.

The rearrangement links TRBV5-4 to TRBJ2-3; no definite D call. The germline V gene has CDR1 SGHNT and CDR2 YYREEE (reference sequence). Trimming removed 3 bases at V and 2 bases at J, with 13 bases between. This CDR3 is built from 15 residues. CDR3 DNA: TGTGCCAGCAGCTCTGGTCCCCAGTTCACAGATACGCAGTATTTT. Amino acid sequence: CASSSGPQFTDTQYF.

The genes are TRBV5-6 and TRBJ2-2; no clear D gene. Trimming shortened V by 5 bases and J by 1 base, and 3 bases separated the two germline ends. The CDR3 sequence is 12 residues long. Germline lookup yields CDR1 SGHDT and CDR2 YYEEEE. The CDR3 sequence: CASRENTGELFF. CDR3 sequence (DNA): TGTGCCAGCAGGGAGAACACCGGGGAGCTGTTTTTT.

This rearrangement joins TRBV6-2 or TRBV6-3 to TRBJ2-2; D gene ambiguous. V was shortened by 5 bases and J by 4 bases, with 11 bases between the two germline ends. The CDR3 runs 14 residues. Germline values: CDR1 MNHEY, CDR2 SVGEGT. The CDR3 region is CASSPGFPTGELFF. The DNA of the CDR3 is TGTGCCAGCAGTCCCGGGTTTCCCACCGGGGAGCTGTTTTTT.

V and J are TRBV6-5 and TRBJ1-2; no firm D call. The CDR3 loop spans 15 amino acids. Germline V gene lookup returns CDR1 MNHEY and CDR2 SVGAGI. Trimming cost V 5 bases and J 8 bases, with 21 bases left between them. This CDR3 reads CASSRVVQGGIGYTF. The CDR3 DNA sequence: TGTGCCAGCAGTCGGGTGGTTCAAGGAGGGATCGGCTACACCTTC.

V and J are TRBV7-9 and TRBJ1-1; D is possibly TRBD1 (5 bases). V lost 5 bases to trimming and J lost 1 base, with 8 bases between them. The CDR3 contains 13 residues. CDR1 is SEHNR and CDR2 is FQNEAQ in the germline V gene (reference sequence). The CDR3, as DNA: TGTGCCAGCAGCCAAACAGGGAACACTGAAGCTTTCTTT. It is translated as CASSQTGNTEAFF.

The chain carries TRBV3-1 (or the pseudogene TRBV3-2) and TRBJ2-2; D gene uncertain. Germline V gene data show CDR1 as LGHDT and CDR2 as YNNKEL (reference sequence). Trimming removed 5 bases from V and 4 bases from J, with 5 bases in between. This CDR3 has 12 residues. This chain's CDR3 is CASSRRTGELFF. CDR3 DNA sequence: TGTGCCAGCAGCAGGCGCACCGGGGAGCTGTTTTTT.

In its sample, this clone was seen a few times. The rearrangement links TRBV24-1 to TRBJ1-4, with D tentatively TRBD1 (6 bases). Trimming took 2 bases from V and 4 from J, leaving 19 bases between them. Germline V gives CDR1 KGHDR, CDR2 SFDVKD. There are 18 residues in the CDR3. CDR3 sequence (DNA): TGTGCCACCAGTGATTCCCTCGGAGGGGGAGCGCTTAATGAAAAACTGTTTTTT. Protein sequence: CATSDSLGGGALNEKLFF.

J is TRBJ2-2 and V is TRBV5-1; 7 positions agree with TRBD1. V lost 3 bases and J lost 5; bases outside the gene matches: 16. Germline values: CDR1 SGHRS, CDR2 YFSETQ. This CDR3 contains 18 residues. CDR3 in amino acids: CASSSPSTGPWGTGELFF. CDR3 in DNA: TGCGCCAGCAGCTCCCCCTCGACAGGGCCATGGGGTACCGGGGAGCTGTTTTTT.

CDR3 in DNA: TGTGCCAGCAGCGCGGGACAAAACAATCAGCCCCAGCATTTT. This translates into CASSAGQNNQPQHF. The V and J genes are TRBV5-6 and TRBJ1-5, with D maybe TRBD1 (6 bases). The germline CDR1 and CDR2 sequences are SGHDT and YYEEEE. V was trimmed by 4 bases and J by 3 bases, leaving 11 bases between them. This CDR3 spans 14 amino acids.

This clone showed up just once. The rearrangement uses TRBV27 and TRBJ1-3, with D uncertain. Deletions cut 2 bases from V and 0 bases from J, with 5 bases between. The CDR3 length is 14 residues. Germline V gene lookup returns CDR1 MNHEY and CDR2 SMNVEV (reference sequence). The CDR3 DNA sequence: TGTGCCAGCAGTTTAAGTAGCTCTGGAAACACCATATATTTT. Protein: CASSLSSSGNTIYF.